Listed here are 4 T cell receptor beta chains from one sample, sequenced in a study of radiation and T cells in renal cell carcinoma (dated by TCRdb to about 2020). The label giving this sample's time point can be read as: blood 4 weeks post-SBRT, at nephrectomy. The treatment or condition label, as the study defines it: 15 Gy SBRT to primary tumor, nephrectomy 4 weeks later. The library was obtained by the immunoSEQ multiplex PCR assay. The table was pulled from immuneACCESS by TCRdb, which kept in-frame rearrangements only. Such tables lose some clones; where checked, under half of the loss comes from unresolved V genes, and the rest has no known cause. The sample table shows roughly 160,000 clones, and around 89% are seen once. 11% of the sample is in the top ten clones. Material: blood, obtained from a patient whose treatment included radiotherapy and nephrectomy. The receptors here all came from a woman between 50 and 59 years old with renal cell carcinoma.

In regard to this clone: It differs at one base from a far larger clone, so likely a read error. This chain links TRBV5-1 with TRBJ1-2; TRBD1 agrees at 7 bases. The germline gives CDR1 SGHRS, CDR2 YFSETQ. J was trimmed by 0 bases and V by 3 bases; bases with no gene match: 5. The CDR3 extends over 15 amino acids. In DNA form, the CDR3 reads TGCGCCAGCAGCTACCGGGACAGCGCTAACTATGGCTACACCTTC. Translating gives CASSYRDSANYGYTF.

This clone was seen once. This chain uses TRBV7-9 with TRBJ1-1, with unresolved D. The V gene's germline CDR1 is SEHNR and CDR2 FQNEAQ (reference sequence). Trimming cost V 2 bases and J 3 bases, with 10 bases left between them. CDR3 size: 14 residues. The CDR3 DNA follows: TGTGCCAGCAGCTTAATACTGGGCTACACTGAAGCTTTCTTT. Protein: CASSLILGYTEAFF.

The chain employs TRBV4-2 and TRBJ2-7; no definite D call. This CDR3 spans 14 amino acids. V shed 8 bases and J shed 0 bases, with 14 bases lying between them. From germline, CDR1 is LGHNA and CDR2 YNFKEQ. CDR3 nucleotides: TGTGCCAGCGGGGTCTCTAGTGGCTCCTACGAGCAGTACTTC. This sequence encodes CASGVSSGSYEQYF.

Comment on this clone: The sample contains more than one DNA sequence encoding this CDR3. The CDR3 DNA is TGTGCCAGCTCACCAGGCGAGAACACTGAAGCTTTCTTT. This gives the protein CASSPGENTEAFF. V usage is TRBV18 and J usage is TRBJ1-1, with unresolved D. The CDR3 runs 13 residues. Germline-derived CDR1 and CDR2 are KGHSH and LQKENI. V shed 2 bases and J shed 1 base, with 5 bases lying between them.